What follows describes a single T cell receptor beta chain. Its antigen is as yet unknown. The data stem from a study of a mutant IDH1 vaccine in newly diagnosed glioma. As for the study in general: The first vaccination came 4-6 weeks after radiotherapy alone, or with temozolomide cycles. Whole-study results and caveats: There were vaccine-induced immune responses in roughly 95% of the patients.

Generated by immunoSEQ multiplex PCR, the TCRdb table keeps only in-frame clones and is missing some. The sample consists of about 68,000 clones, less than 90% of them appearing once. Regarding time point: week 35, safety follow-up. Each dose of the vaccine consisted of 300 ug of mutant IDH1 20-mer peptide, with topical imiquimod. The CDR3 contains 13 residues. The V end was cut by 2 bases, the J end by 6 bases, with 11 bases between. CDR1 ENHRY and CDR2 SYGVKD come from the germline V gene. The TCR comes from a man aged 18 to 35 with glioma. The chain combines TRBV10-3 with TRBJ2-7, with D perhaps TRBD1 (5 bases). The material was PBMCs, obtained from a glioma patient whose treatment included an IDH1 peptide vaccine. DNA of the CDR3: TGTGCCATCAGTGAGAGGACATGGGTCGAGCAGTACTTC. Residues: CAISERTWVEQYF.